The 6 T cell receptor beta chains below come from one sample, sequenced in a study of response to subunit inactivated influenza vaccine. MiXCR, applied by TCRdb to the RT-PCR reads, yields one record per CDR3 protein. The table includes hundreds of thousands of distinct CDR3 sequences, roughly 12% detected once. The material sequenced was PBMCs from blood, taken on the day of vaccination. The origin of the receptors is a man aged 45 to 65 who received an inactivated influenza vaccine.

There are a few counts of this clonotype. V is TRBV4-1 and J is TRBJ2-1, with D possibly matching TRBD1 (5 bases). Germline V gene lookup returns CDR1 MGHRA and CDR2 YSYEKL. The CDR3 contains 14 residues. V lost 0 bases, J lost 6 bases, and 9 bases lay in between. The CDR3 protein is CASSQDLGPNEQFF. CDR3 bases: TGCGCCAGCAGCCAAGATTTGGGGCCCAATGAGCAGTTCTTC.

CDR3 sequence reads: CASSARPGQGTDEQYF. The CDR3 bases are TGTGCCAGCAGTGCGAGACCGGGACAGGGGACGGACGAGCAGTACTTC. V gene TRBV28 combines with J gene TRBJ2-7; 10 bases are a match to TRBD1. After removal of 5 bases from V and 5 bases from J, the junction contained 12 bases not matched to a gene. Per germline, CDR1 MDHEN and CDR2 SYDVKM. This CDR3 comprises 16 residues.

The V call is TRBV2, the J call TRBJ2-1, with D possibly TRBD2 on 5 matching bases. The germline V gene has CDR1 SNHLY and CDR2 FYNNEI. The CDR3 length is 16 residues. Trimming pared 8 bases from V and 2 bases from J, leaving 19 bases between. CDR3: CASSRELAPTYNEQFF. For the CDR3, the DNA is TGTGCCAGCTCCCGGGAATTAGCGCCCACCTACAATGAGCAGTTCTTC. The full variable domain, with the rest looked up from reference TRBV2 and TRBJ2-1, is EPEVTQTPSHQVTQMGQEVILRCVPISNHLYFYWYRQILGQKVEFLVSFYNNEISEKSEIFDDQFSVERPDGSNFTLKIRSTKLEDSAMYFCASSRELAPTYNEQFFGPGTRLTVL.

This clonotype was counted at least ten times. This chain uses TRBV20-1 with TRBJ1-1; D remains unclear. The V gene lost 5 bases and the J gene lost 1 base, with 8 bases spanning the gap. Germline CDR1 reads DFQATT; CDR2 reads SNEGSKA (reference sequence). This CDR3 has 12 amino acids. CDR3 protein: CSAPIGNTEAFF. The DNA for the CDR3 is TGCAGTGCTCCCATCGGGAACACTGAAGCTTTCTTT.

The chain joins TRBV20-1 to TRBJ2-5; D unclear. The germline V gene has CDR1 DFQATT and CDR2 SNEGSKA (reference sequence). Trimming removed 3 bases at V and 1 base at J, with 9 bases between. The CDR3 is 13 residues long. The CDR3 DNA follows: TGCAGTGCTAGGGACGGTTTCCAAGAGACCCAGTACTTC. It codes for CSARDGFQETQYF.

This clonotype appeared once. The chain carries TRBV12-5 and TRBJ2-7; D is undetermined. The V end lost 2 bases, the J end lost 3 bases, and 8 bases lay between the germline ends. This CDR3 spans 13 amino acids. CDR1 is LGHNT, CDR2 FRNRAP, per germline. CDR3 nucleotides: TGTGCTAGTGGTTTGCTTCAGGACTACGAGCAGTACTTC. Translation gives CASGLLQDYEQYF.